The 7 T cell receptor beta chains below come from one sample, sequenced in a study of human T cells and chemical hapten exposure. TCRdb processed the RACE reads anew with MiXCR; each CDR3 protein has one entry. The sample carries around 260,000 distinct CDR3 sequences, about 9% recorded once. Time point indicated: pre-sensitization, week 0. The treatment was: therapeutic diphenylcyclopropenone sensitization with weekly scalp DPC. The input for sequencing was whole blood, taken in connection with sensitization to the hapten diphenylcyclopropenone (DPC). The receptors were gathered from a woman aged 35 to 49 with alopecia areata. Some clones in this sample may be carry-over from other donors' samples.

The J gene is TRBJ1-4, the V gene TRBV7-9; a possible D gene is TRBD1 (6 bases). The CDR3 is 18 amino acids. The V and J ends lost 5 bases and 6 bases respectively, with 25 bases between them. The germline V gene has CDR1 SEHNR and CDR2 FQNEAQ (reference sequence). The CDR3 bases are TGTGCCAGCAGCCCCATCACCCAGGGGAAAGGGGATGATGAAAAACTGTTTTTT. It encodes CASSPITQGKGDDEKLFF.

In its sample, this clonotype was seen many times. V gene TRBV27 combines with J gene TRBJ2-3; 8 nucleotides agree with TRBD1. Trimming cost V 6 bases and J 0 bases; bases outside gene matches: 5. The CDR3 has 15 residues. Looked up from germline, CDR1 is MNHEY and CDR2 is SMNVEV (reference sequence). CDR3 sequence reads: CASRPGGSSTDTQYF. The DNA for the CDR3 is TGTGCCAGCAGACCAGGGGGCAGTAGCACAGATACGCAGTATTTT.

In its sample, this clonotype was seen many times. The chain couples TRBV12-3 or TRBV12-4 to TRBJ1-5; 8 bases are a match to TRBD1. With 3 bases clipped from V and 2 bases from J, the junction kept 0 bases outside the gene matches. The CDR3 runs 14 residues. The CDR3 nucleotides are TGTGCCAGCAGTTTGGACAGGGGCAATCAGCCCCAGCATTTT. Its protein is CASSLDRGNQPQHF.

Here the CDR3 reads CASSLWPFTGTGGGNTEAFF. CDR3 in DNA: TGTGCCAGCAGTTTATGGCCCTTCACCGGGACAGGGGGCGGGAACACTGAAGCTTTCTTT. This chain joins TRBV28 and TRBJ1-1; TRBD1 agrees at 12 bases. Losses at the gene ends were 0 bases for V and 1 base for J; bases not matched to a gene: 12. Per the germline V gene, CDR1 is MDHEN and CDR2 is SYDVKM. CDR3 length: 20 residues.

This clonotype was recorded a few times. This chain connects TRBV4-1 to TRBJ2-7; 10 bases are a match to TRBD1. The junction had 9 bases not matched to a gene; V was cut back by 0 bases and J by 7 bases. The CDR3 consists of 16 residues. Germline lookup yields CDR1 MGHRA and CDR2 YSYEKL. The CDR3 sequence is CASSQDPRQGAGEQYF. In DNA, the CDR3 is TGCGCCAGCAGCCAAGATCCGAGACAGGGGGCGGGTGAGCAGTACTTC.

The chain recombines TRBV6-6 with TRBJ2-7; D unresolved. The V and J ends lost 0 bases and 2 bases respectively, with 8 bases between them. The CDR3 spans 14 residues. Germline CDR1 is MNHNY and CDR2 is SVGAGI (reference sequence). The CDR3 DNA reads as TGTGCCAGCAGTTACTCTACTGGTACCTACGAGCAGTACTTC. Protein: CASSYSTGTYEQYF.

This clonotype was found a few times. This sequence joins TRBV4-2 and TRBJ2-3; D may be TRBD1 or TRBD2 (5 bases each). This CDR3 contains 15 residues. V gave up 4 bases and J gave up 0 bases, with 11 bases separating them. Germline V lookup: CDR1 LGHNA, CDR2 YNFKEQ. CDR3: CASSPARGSTDTQYF. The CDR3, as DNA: TGTGCCAGCAGCCCAGCTCGGGGCAGCACAGATACGCAGTATTTT.